This T cell receptor (beta chain) was sequenced during a study of blood T cell repertoires in COVID-19. The CDR3 extends over 15 amino acids. J lost 4 bases, V lost 4 bases, and 3 bases had no gene match. The germline gives CDR1 SGHVS, CDR2 FNYEAQ. Original data processing: Scientists estimated how many nucleated cells there were by amplifying reference gene primers. TCRdb keeps only in-frame clones here, not all; method: immunoSEQ multiplex PCR. D and trimming were read from the DNA, whereas the V and J calls and clone size are those reported in that table. The sample consists of 250,000 to 350,000 clones, under 90% of them appearing once.

The chain recombines TRBV7-6 with TRBJ2-3; the match to TRBD1 covers 12 bases. The source is a woman between 18 and 29 years old who had recovered from COVID-19. Material: PBMCs or T cells enriched from blood (not recorded which). The CDR3 reads CASSSGTGGPDTQYF. CDR3 bases: TGTGCCAGCAGCTCCGGGACAGGGGGCCCAGATACGCAGTATTTT.